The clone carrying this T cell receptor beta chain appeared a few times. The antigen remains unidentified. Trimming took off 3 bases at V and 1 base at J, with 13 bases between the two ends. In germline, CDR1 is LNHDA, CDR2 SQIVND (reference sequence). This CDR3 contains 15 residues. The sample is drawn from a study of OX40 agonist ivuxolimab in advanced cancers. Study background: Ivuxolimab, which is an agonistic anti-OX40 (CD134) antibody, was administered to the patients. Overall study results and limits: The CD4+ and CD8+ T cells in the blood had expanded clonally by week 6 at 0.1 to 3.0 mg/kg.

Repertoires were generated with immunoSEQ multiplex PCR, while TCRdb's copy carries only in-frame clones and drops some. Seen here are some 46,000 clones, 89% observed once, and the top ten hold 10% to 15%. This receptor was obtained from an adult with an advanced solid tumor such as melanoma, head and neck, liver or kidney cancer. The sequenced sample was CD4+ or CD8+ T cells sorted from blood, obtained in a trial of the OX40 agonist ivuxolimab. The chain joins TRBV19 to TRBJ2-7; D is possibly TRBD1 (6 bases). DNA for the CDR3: TGTGCCAGTAGTATCCCAGGGGATAGATCCTACGAGCAGTACTTC. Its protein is CASSIPGDRSYEQYF.